A selection of T cell receptor beta chains follows, all from one sample in a study of STAT5B mutations in CD4+ large granular lymphocyte leukemia. The protocol was immunoSEQ multiplex PCR, while the TCRdb copy is restricted to in-frame clones and leaves out a portion. The profile shows about 32,000 clones, about 89% of them singletons. Input material: CD4+ T cells from blood buffy coats. The receptors here all came from a human donor in good health. Both conserved end residues are part of each CDR3. D genes are given only for firm matches. Clone size is shown for a subset of rows, as once, few, many or a class of expanded clone.

DNA | CDR3 | D | size | J | V
TGTGCCAGCAGTCGTCAGTGGGGAGGCGACCGCACAGATACGCAGTATTTT | CASSRQWGGDRTDTQYF | NA | once | TRBJ2-3 | TRBV28
TGTGCCAGCAGTTCTCACGGGGACAGGGTGGGAACTGAAGCTTTCTTT | CASSSHGDRVGTEAFF | TRBD1 | NA | TRBJ1-1 | TRBV28
TGTGCCAGCAGTGGCCGGGACTCGGACGAGCAGTACTTC | CASSGRDSDEQYF | NA | NA | TRBJ2-7 | TRBV2
TGTGCCAGCAGCGCAGAAACAGGGGTCTATGGCTACACCTTC | CASSAETGVYGYTF | TRBD1 | once | TRBJ1-2 | TRBV2
TGTGCCAGCAGCCTGGGTTCTCTGGGGTCTGGAGCCAAAAACATTCAGTACTTC | CASSLGSLGSGAKNIQYF | NA | NA | TRBJ2-4 | TRBV27
TGTGCCAGCAGCTTAAGTCAGACCTACAATGAGCAGTTCTTC | CASSLSQTYNEQFF | NA | NA | TRBJ2-1 | TRBV7-9
TGTGCCAGCTCACCAAGCGGGCCCGGGACAGGGAACACCGGGGAGCTGTTTTTT | CASSPSGPGTGNTGELFF | TRBD1 | NA | TRBJ2-2 | TRBV18
TGTGCCAGCAGCTTAGATCACAACAGCTACAATGAGCAGTTCTTC | CASSLDHNSYNEQFF | NA | NA | TRBJ2-1 | TRBV11-2
TGTGCCAGCTCACCAAGACAGTGGTCCTATTACAATGAGCAGTTCTTC | CASSPRQWSYYNEQFF | NA | NA | TRBJ2-1 | TRBV18
TGTGCCAGCTCACCAAGGTTCCAGCGGTACACTGAAGCTTTCTTT | CASSPRFQRYTEAFF | NA | few | TRBJ1-1 | TRBV18
TGTGCCAGCAGTTTATTCTGGGACGAGCAGTACTTC | CASSLFWDEQYF | NA | NA | TRBJ2-7 | TRBV28
TGCAGCGTTGACAGGGGATCGAACACTGAAGCTTTCTTT | CSVDRGSNTEAFF | NA | few | TRBJ1-1 | TRBV29-1
TGCAGTCTCCCGCCGGGTGAAAAACTGTTTTTT | CSLPPGEKLFF | NA | NA | TRBJ1-4 | TRBV29-1
TGTGCCAGCAGCCATAAAGAGAGAGATGAAAAACTGTTTTTT | CASSHKERDEKLFF | NA | NA | TRBJ1-4 | TRBV14
TGTGCCAGCAGTAAAGTCGGGGAGTTGGTTACAGGGAACGCTGAAGCTTTCTTT | CASSKVGELVTGNAEAFF | NA | NA | TRBJ1-1 | TRBV6-1
TGTGCCAGCAGCCACGATAGCAATCAGCCCCAGCATTTT | CASSHDSNQPQHF | NA | NA | TRBJ1-5 | TRBV9
TGTGCCAGCAGCTCCAGGGGGACAGGGGGCAACACTGAAGCTTTCTTT | CASSSRGTGGNTEAFF | TRBD1 | NA | TRBJ1-1 | TRBV5-6